The T cell receptor (beta chain) under discussion was sequenced for a study of CD8+ T cells in alopecia areata. Findings and caveats of the study: Resident alphabeta T cells of normal skin are also sequenced in scalp samples. Numerous clones, expanded in lesions, remained in scalp and blood during tofacitinib.

Treatment denoted: oral pan-JAK inhibitor, 5-10 mg twice daily. TCR sequencing used cDNA made by reverse transcription of extracted RNA. The data were produced by immunoSEQ multiplex PCR, yet TCRdb's version contains in-frame clones alone and is incomplete. This sample has more than 110,000 clones, with 65% to 90% found just once. This CDR3 contains 15 residues. Germline V lookup: CDR1 LGHNA, CDR2 YSLEER. V shed 3 bases, J shed 1 base, and the junction held 1 base outside the gene matches. As for this clone: Its antigen is unidentified. In the same sample, other DNA sequences code for this CDR3.

The TCR was taken from a human donor with alopecia areata. Material: CD8+ T cells sorted from blood, obtained at week 4, from a patient treated with tofacitinib. The V call is TRBV4-3, the J call TRBJ2-7; 12 bases match TRBD2. CDR3 region: CASSQGLAGSYEQYF. In DNA form, the CDR3 reads TGCGCCAGCAGCCAGGGACTAGCGGGTTCCTACGAGCAGTACTTC.